This TCR beta chain emerged from a study of cytomegalovirus exposure and HLA in healthy donors. TCRdb keeps only in-frame clones here, not all; method: immunoSEQ multiplex PCR. Seen here are about 86,000 clones, 85% to 95% observed once, and the top ten hold about 0.7%. CDR1 and CDR2 (germline): SGHTA, FQGTGA. Trimming pared 2 bases from V and 5 bases from J, leaving 9 bases between. CDR3 length: 13 residues. J is TRBJ2-5 and V is TRBV7-3, with a possible D match to TRBD1 (5 bases). This TCR came from a man between 18 and 29 years old in good health and CMV-seronegative. The sequenced sample consisted of PBMCs. CDR3 amino acids: CASSLWPGETQYF. In DNA, the CDR3 is TGTGCCAGCAGCTTATGGCCAGGGGAGACCCAGTACTTC.